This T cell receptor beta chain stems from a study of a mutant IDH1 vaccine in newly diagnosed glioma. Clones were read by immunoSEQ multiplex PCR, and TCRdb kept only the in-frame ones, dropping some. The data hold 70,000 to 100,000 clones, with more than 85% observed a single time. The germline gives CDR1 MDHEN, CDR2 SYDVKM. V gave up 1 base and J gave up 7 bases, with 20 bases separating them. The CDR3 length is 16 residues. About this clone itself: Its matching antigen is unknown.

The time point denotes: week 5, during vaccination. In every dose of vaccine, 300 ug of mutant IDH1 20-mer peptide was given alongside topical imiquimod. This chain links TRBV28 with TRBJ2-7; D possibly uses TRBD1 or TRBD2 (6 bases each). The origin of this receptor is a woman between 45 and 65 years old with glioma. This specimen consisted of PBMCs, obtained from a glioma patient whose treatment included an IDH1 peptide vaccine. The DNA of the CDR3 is TGTGCCAGCAGTTTATCAACGGGGGCCGCTGGGGATGAGCAGTACTTC. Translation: CASSLSTGAAGDEQYF.